This T cell receptor beta chain was obtained from a study of siplizumab effects on memory and regulatory T cells. Study outcomes and limitations: Naive T cells looked more diverse than memory cells and looked like major alloresponse contributors. Naive or memory phenotype assignment was not possible for roughly 80-97% of proliferating CD4+ or CD8+ clones. The Treg-derived share of mappable alloreactive CD4+ clones averaged about 74% with siplizumab and 26.9% in controls. The study did not confirm that proliferating Tregs from siplizumab cultures were suppressive.

This CDR3 contains 16 residues. Per the germline V gene, CDR1 is LNHDA and CDR2 is SQIVND (reference sequence). Trimming removed 4 bases from V and 2 bases from J; junction bases left unmatched: 7. The repertoire was sequenced with immunoSEQ multiplex PCR; TCRdb's copy has only in-frame clones and lacks some. The sample has 100,000 or so clones, about 92% seen once. About this clone itself: The antigen remains unidentified.

The source is a human donor in good health. This chain uses TRBV19 with TRBJ2-1, with 8 bases aligning to TRBD2. Sequenced sample: Tregs sorted from blood. DNA for the CDR3: TGTGCCAGTAGTAGGGGACTAGGCATCGCCTACAATGAGCAGTTCTTC. This translates into CASSRGLGIAYNEQFF.